This T cell receptor (beta chain) was documented in a study of Tregs in tolerant kidney transplant recipients. This table comes from immunoSEQ multiplex PCR, and its TCRdb copy is limited to in-frame clones, with some not included. The table records some 66,000 clones, roughly 89% of them present only once. Worth noting for this clone: Mismatch with germline at one junction end may stem from a read error.

The germline V gene has CDR1 SEHNR and CDR2 FQNEAQ (reference sequence). This CDR3 is built from 11 residues. The rearrangement links TRBV7-9 to TRBJ2-7; the D gene is possibly TRBD2 (5 bases). The sequenced sample was CD8+ T cells from blood, obtained before the transplant. This receptor was taken from a human donor who received a combined kidney and bone marrow transplant. The CDR3 DNA is TGTGCCAGCAGCCCGGGGTACGAGCAGTGCTTC. It encodes CASSPGYEQCF.